These 17 T cell receptor beta chains were sequenced from one sample in a study of early T cells in non-severe SARS-CoV-2 infection. TCRdb independently ran MiXCR on the 5' RACE reads; one entry per CDR3 protein. The sample carries more than 60,000 distinct CDR3 sequences, over 10% recorded once. The sample was whole blood. The source of these receptors is an adult who was a healthcare worker with PCR-confirmed SARS-CoV-2 infection or an uninfected control (not recorded which).

The rearrangement links TRBV5-1 to TRBJ1-6, with 9 bases aligning to TRBD1. The V and J ends lost 0 bases and 9 bases, in that order; junction bases with no gene match: 7. The CDR3 extends over 16 amino acids. CDR1 and CDR2 from the germline V gene are SGHRS and YFSETQ. The CDR3 DNA follows: TGCGCCAGCAGCTTGGACGGGGGGACAGGGAGTTCACCCCTCCACTTT. Translating it yields CASSLDGGTGSSPLHF. The full variable domain, with the rest looked up from reference TRBV5-1 and TRBJ1-6, is KAGVTQTPRYLIKTRGQQVTLSCSPISGHRSVSWYQQTPGQGLQFLFEYFSETQRNKGNFPGRFSGRQFSNSRSEMNVSTLELGDSALYLCASSLDGGTGSSPLHFGNGTRLTVT.

This clonotype was counted only a few times. The J gene is TRBJ2-1, the V gene TRBV7-9; D remains ambiguous. Germline loops: CDR1 SEHNR, CDR2 FQNEAQ (reference sequence). V lost 5 bases, J lost 7 bases, and 18 bases lay in between. There are 15 residues in the CDR3. The CDR3 nucleotides are TGTGCCAGCAGCGCCGGGTCTCCCCCTGGGAATGAGCAGTTCTTC. Translated, it gives CASSAGSPPGNEQFF.

This clonotype has only a few counts. V usage is TRBV5-4 and J usage is TRBJ2-3; D ambiguous. The CDR3 consists of 14 residues. The germline V and J ends were trimmed by 0 bases and 0 bases, with 5 bases remaining between them. Germline-derived CDR1 and CDR2 are SGHNT and YYREEE (reference sequence). CDR3 amino acids: CASSLVTSTDTQYF. For the CDR3, the DNA is TGTGCCAGCAGCTTGGTGACGAGCACAGATACGCAGTATTTT.

This clonotype has just a few counts. The chain recombines TRBV7-9 with TRBJ2-5; the D call may be TRBD1 or TRBD2 (5 bases each). V was shortened by 2 bases and J by 4 bases, with 14 bases between the two germline ends. Germline values: CDR1 SEHNR, CDR2 FQNEAQ (reference sequence). This CDR3 is 15 amino acids long. The CDR3 sequence: CASSLFGGGAETQYF. The CDR3 DNA reads as TGTGCCAGCAGCTTATTCGGTGGGGGTGCAGAGACCCAGTACTTC.

This chain connects TRBV5-1 to TRBJ2-1; D may be TRBD1 or TRBD2 (5 bases each). V dropped 0 bases and J dropped 3 bases, with 10 bases sitting between them. Germline lookup yields CDR1 SGHRS and CDR2 YFSETQ. This CDR3 has 15 amino acids. The DNA for the CDR3 is TGCGCCAGCAGCTTGGTTTCAGGGAGCTACAATGAGCAGTTCTTC. As protein: CASSLVSGSYNEQFF.

This clonotype was observed at least ten times. This chain joins TRBV25-1 and TRBJ2-1, with 11 bases fitting TRBD2. The CDR3 length is 17 residues. From germline, CDR1 is MGHDK and CDR2 SYGVNS. V lost 3 bases and J lost 10; bases outside the gene matches: 14. This CDR3 is CASSDSPLAGGGGEQFF. CDR3 in DNA: TGTGCCAGCAGTGATTCGCCCCTAGCGGGAGGAGGTGGAGAGCAGTTCTTC.

This clonotype was seen at least ten times. The genes are TRBV29-1 and TRBJ1-2; D is possibly TRBD1 (6 bases). V shed 6 bases and J shed 4 bases, with 18 bases lying between them. The CDR3 is 14 residues long. CDR1 SQVTM and CDR2 ANQGSEA come from the germline V gene. The CDR3 DNA is TGCAGCGTGCCCCCCCCGGGGGCCAGCTATGGCTACACCTTC. This codes for CSVPPPGASYGYTF.

This sequence joins TRBV7-8 and TRBJ2-5; 12 nucleotides align to TRBD2. Germline lookup yields CDR1 SGHVS and CDR2 FQNEAQ. The CDR3 runs to 18 residues. The V gene end was trimmed by 1 base and the J gene end by 5 bases; junction bases not matched to a gene: 11. The CDR3 region is CASSLDRLAGGVLETQYF. The CDR3 nucleotides read TGTGCCAGCAGCTTAGATCGGCTAGCGGGAGGGGTGCTGGAGACCCAGTACTTC.

The rearrangement joins TRBV5-4 to TRBJ2-6, with no clear D. With 4 bases removed from V and 0 bases from J, the gap between germline ends came to 11 bases. The CDR3 sequence is 16 residues long. Looked up from germline, CDR1 is SGHNT and CDR2 is YYREEE (reference sequence). CDR3 protein: CASSLDGNSGANVLTF. The CDR3 DNA reads as TGTGCCAGCAGCCTGGACGGTAACTCTGGGGCCAACGTCCTGACTTTC. Full variable domain (outside the CDR3, taken from reference TRBV5-4 and TRBJ2-6): ETGVTQSPTHLIKTRGQQVTLRCSSQSGHNTVSWYQQALGQGPQFIFQYYREEENGRGNFPPRFSGLQFPNYSSELNVNALELDDSALYLCASSLDGNSGANVLTFGAGSRLTVL.

The table lists this clonotype with many counts. The gene calls are TRBV29-1 and TRBJ1-5, with D maybe TRBD1 (5 bases). This CDR3 has 13 amino acids. Per the germline V gene, CDR1 is SQVTM and CDR2 is ANQGSEA. V lost 5 bases to trimming and J lost 4 bases, with 12 bases between them. This chain's CDR3 is CSVLGEGNQPQHF. The CDR3 DNA follows: TGCAGCGTTTTAGGGGAAGGAAATCAGCCCCAGCATTTT. Combining the CDR3 with reference TRBV29-1 and TRBJ1-5 gives the whole variable domain SAVISQKPSRDICQRGTSLTIQCQVDSQVTMMFWYRQQPGQSLTLIATANQGSEATYESGFVIDKFPISRPNLTFSTLTVSNMSPEDSSIYLCSVLGEGNQPQHFGDGTRLSIL.

This chain uses TRBV28 with TRBJ1-2; D is unclear. There are 13 residues in the CDR3. V lost 2 bases to trimming and J lost 4 bases, with 8 bases between them. Germline V gene sequence: CDR1 MDHEN, CDR2 SYDVKM. The CDR3 sequence: CASSLATFYGYTF. DNA of the CDR3: TGTGCCAGCAGTTTAGCAACATTCTATGGCTACACCTTC.

This clonotype was picked up many times. The chain carries TRBV29-1 and TRBJ1-1, with D possibly TRBD1 on 5 matching bases. Germline V gives CDR1 SQVTM, CDR2 ANQGSEA. The CDR3 contains 11 residues. V was pared by 6 bases and J by 4 bases, with 9 bases between. This CDR3 is CSVSQGTEAFF. For the CDR3, the DNA is TGCAGCGTCTCGCAGGGCACTGAAGCTTTCTTT.

This chain joins TRBV12-3 or TRBV12-4 and TRBJ2-5; a possible D gene is TRBD1 (6 bases). The CDR3 runs 14 residues. Trimming removed 6 bases from V and 1 base from J, with 12 bases in between. Here the CDR3 reads CASSHQTGQETQYF. The DNA for the CDR3 is TGTGCCAGCAGCCACCAGACAGGCCAAGAGACCCAGTACTTC.

This clonotype showed up many times. CDR3 amino acids: CSVSPGTLGEQYF. Here the CDR3 DNA reads TGCAGCGTCAGCCCAGGGACCTTGGGTGAGCAGTACTTC. The V and J genes are TRBV29-1 and TRBJ2-7, with D perhaps TRBD1 or TRBD2 (5 bases each). V lost 6 bases, J lost 7 bases, and 19 bases lay in between. Germline assignment: CDR1 SQVTM and CDR2 ANQGSEA. The CDR3 consists of 13 residues.

There are many counts of this clonotype. The gene calls are TRBV21-1 and TRBJ1-1; the listed D gene, TRBD1, was not tested against the DNA. TRBV21-1 is labeled a pseudogene. The CDR3 has 11 residues. CDR3 in amino acids: CASLDSTEAFF. For the CDR3, the DNA is TGTGCCAGCCTAGACAGCACTGAAGCTTTCTTT.

This clonotype has a handful of counts. The chain recombines TRBV28 with TRBJ1-4; D is undetermined. The CDR3 has 13 amino acids. Germline V gives CDR1 MDHEN, CDR2 SYDVKM. Trimming pared 6 bases from V and 11 bases from J, leaving 16 bases between. The CDR3 region is CASSSAGSLKLFF. CDR3 nucleotides: TGTGCCAGCAGCAGCGCCGGGAGCTTGAAACTGTTTTTT.

J is TRBJ2-5 and V is TRBV28; weak D call: TRBD2 (5 bases). This CDR3 comprises 16 residues. V lost 3 bases to trimming and J lost 2 bases, with 16 bases between them. Germline V gene sequence: CDR1 MDHEN, CDR2 SYDVKM. CDR3 DNA: TGTGCCAGCAGTTTCACGGGGATAGCGCAGCAAGAGACCCAGTACTTC. Protein product: CASSFTGIAQQETQYF.